A selection of T cell receptor beta chains follows, all from one sample in a study of blood T cell repertoires in COVID-19. Produced via immunoSEQ multiplex PCR; TCRdb's table is partial and in-frame only. The sample shows 300,000 to 450,000 clones, more than 70% of them seen only once. Specimen: PBMCs or T cells enriched from blood (not recorded which). These receptors were obtained from a woman aged 18-35 years who had recovered from COVID-19. Both conserved end residues are part of each CDR3. The D gene is left open where the match is weak. The size of a clone is reported for some rows only, either as once, few or many, or as a class for expanded clones.

TGTGCCAGCAGCCCCCAGGTCCGCGAGCAGTACTTC	CASSPQVREQYF	NA	NA	TRBV11-2	TRBJ2-7
TGTGCCAGCAGTGAAAAGGGGGCCTCCTATGGCTACACCTTC	CASSEKGASYGYTF	TRBD1	NA	TRBV6-1	TRBJ1-2
TGTGCCAGCAGCTTAGGAGGTCGGGAGACCCAGTACTTC	CASSLGGRETQYF	NA	NA	TRBV7-9	TRBJ2-5
TGTGCCAGCAGCCAAGGGACACCTTATGGCTACACCTTC	CASSQGTPYGYTF	NA	NA	TRBV3-1/TRBV3-2	TRBJ1-2
TGTGCCAGTAGTAGCAGGGTTGGCACCGGGGAGCTGTTTTTT	CASSSRVGTGELFF	NA	few	TRBV19	TRBJ2-2
TGCGCCAGCAGCATAGGGACAGGTAACTACAATGAGCAGTTCTTC	CASSIGTGNYNEQFF	TRBD1	NA	TRBV5-1	TRBJ2-1
TGCGCCAGCAGCCAAGATACGGCTAGCGGGGGGTACGAGCAGTACTTC	CASSQDTASGGYEQYF	TRBD2	NA	TRBV4-3	TRBJ2-7
TGTGCCAGCAGCTTAGACGTTCAGAATAATTCACCCCTCCACTTT	CASSLDVQNNSPLHF	NA	NA	TRBV11-2	TRBJ1-6
TGTGCCTGGAGTGTATTGTTCAGGGCGGACGAGCAGTACTTC	CAWSVLFRADEQYF	NA	few	TRBV30	TRBJ2-7
TGTGCCAGCAGTGAAGGGGGGGTCTACCAATATAGCAATCAGCCCCAGCATTTT	CASSEGGVYQYSNQPQHF	NA	NA	TRBV6-1	TRBJ1-5
TGTGCCAGCAGTCGACGACTAGCGACGCGCGATATTGAGCAGTACTTC	CASSRRLATRDIEQYF	TRBD2	once	TRBV6-6	TRBJ2-7
TGTGCCAGCAGCTTACGCAGGGGGAACTATGGCTACACCTTC	CASSLRRGNYGYTF	TRBD1	NA	TRBV5-4	TRBJ1-2